This TCR beta chain is from a study of T cell repertoires in cytomegalovirus infection. Details on this clonotype: The antigen is unknown.

Whole-study results and caveats: The cumulative frequency of public TCR beta families distinguished individuals who carried CMV together with the relevant HLA.

The germline V gene has CDR1 MNHNY and CDR2 SVGAGI (reference sequence). Trimming pared 2 bases from V and 3 bases from J, leaving 11 bases between. This CDR3 region has 15 residues. From the reads, TCRdb called clonotypes with MiXCR, one entry per CDR3 protein. Among hundreds of thousands of distinct CDR3 sequences, approximately 29% were seen once, and the ten largest hold 12%. The sample in question was cultured CD8+ T cells from PBMCs, obtained from culture after CMV antigen stimulation. J is TRBJ2-1 and V is TRBV6-6, with D possibly matching TRBD2 (6 bases). This clonotype originated in a human donor in good health (CMV status not recorded). Some clones in this sample may be carry-over from other donors' samples. DNA for the CDR3: TGTGCCAGCAGTTACAAGACTAGTTACTACAATGAGCAGTTCTTC. Translation: CASSYKTSYYNEQFF.